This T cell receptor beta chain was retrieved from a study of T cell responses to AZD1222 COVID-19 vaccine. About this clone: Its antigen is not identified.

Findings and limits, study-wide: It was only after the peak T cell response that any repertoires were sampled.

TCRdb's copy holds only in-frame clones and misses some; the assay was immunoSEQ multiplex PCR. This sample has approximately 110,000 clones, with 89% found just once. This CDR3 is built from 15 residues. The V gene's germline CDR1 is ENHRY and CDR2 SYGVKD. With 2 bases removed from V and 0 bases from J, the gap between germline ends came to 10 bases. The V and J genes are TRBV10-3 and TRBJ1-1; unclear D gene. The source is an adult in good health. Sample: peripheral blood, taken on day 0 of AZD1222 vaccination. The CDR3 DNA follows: TGTGCCATCAGTGAGGGGCGGGGTGTGAACACTGAAGCTTTCTTT. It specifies CAISEGRGVNTEAFF.